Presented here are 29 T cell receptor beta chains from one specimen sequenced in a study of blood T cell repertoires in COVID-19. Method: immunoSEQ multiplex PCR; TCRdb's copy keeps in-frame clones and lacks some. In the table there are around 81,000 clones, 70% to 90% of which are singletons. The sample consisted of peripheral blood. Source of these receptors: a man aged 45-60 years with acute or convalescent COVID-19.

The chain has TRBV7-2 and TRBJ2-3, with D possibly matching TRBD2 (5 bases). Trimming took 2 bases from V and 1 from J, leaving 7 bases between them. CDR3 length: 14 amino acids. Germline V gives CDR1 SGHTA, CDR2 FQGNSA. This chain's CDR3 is CASSLRRGTDTQYF. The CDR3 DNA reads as TGTGCCAGCAGCTTAAGGCGGGGCACAGATACGCAGTATTTT.

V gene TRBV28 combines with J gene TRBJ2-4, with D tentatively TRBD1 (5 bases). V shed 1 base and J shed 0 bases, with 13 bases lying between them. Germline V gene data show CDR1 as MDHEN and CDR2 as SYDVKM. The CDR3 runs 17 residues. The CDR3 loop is CASSLSPTDLAKNIQYF. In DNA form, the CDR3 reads TGTGCCAGCAGTTTATCCCCGACAGACCTAGCCAAAAACATTCAGTACTTC.

The CDR3 loop is CASSVHTGANVLTF. The CDR3 DNA sequence: TGTGCCAGCAGCGTACACACTGGGGCCAACGTCCTGACTTTC. This rearrangement joins TRBV9 to TRBJ2-6; no firm D call. The germline CDR1 and CDR2 sequences are SGDLS and YYNGEE. V gave up 1 base and J gave up 2 bases, with 4 bases separating them. There are 14 residues in the CDR3.

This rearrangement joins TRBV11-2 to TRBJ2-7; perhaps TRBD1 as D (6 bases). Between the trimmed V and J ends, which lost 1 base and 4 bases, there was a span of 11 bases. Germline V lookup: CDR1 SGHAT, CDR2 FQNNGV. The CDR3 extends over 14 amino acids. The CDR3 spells CASSLGRGGYEQYF. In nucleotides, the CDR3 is TGTGCCAGCAGCTTAGGCAGGGGTGGTTACGAGCAGTACTTC. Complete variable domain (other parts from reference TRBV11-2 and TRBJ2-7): EAGVAQSPRYKIIEKRQSVAFWCNPISGHATLYWYQQILGQGPKLLIQFQNNGVVDDSQLPKDRFSAERLKGVDSTLKIQPAKLEDSAVYLCASSLGRGGYEQYFGPGTRLTVT.

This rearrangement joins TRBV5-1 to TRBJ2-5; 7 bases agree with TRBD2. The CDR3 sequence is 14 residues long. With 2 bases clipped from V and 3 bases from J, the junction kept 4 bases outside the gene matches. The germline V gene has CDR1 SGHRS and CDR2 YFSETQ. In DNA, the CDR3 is TGCGCCAGCAGCTTCCGGGGGAGGGAAGAGACCCAGTACTTC. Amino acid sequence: CASSFRGREETQYF.

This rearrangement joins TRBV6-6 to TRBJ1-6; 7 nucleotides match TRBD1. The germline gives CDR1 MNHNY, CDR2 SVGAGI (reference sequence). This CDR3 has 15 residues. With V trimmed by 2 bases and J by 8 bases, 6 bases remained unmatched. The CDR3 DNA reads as TGTGCCAGCAGTTACCCCGAGGGGGCTGATTCACCCCTCCACTTT. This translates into CASSYPEGADSPLHF.

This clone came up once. The CDR3 nucleotides read TGTGCCACCTGGGGGCCCGTGGGAGCTTTCTTT. As protein: CATWGPVGAFF. The chain recombines TRBV28 with TRBJ1-1, with D possibly TRBD1 on 6 matching bases. Germline V lookup: CDR1 MDHEN, CDR2 SYDVKM. V lost 10 bases and J lost 10, with 16 bases in between. CDR3 length: 11 amino acids.

CDR3 coding DNA: TGTGCCAGCCCACTTATTCGGCGGAAAAGCACAGATACGCAGTATTTT. Encoded protein: CASPLIRRKSTDTQYF. This chain uses TRBV21-1 with TRBJ2-3; no check of the table's D call, TRBD2, against the DNA was made. TRBV21-1 represents a pseudogene. There are 16 residues in the CDR3.

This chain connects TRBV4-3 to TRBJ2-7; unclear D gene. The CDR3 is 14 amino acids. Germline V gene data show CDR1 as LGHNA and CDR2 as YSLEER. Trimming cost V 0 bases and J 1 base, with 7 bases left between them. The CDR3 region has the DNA TGCGCCAGCAGCCAAGAGGCTCGATCCTACGAGCAGTACTTC. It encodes CASSQEARSYEQYF.

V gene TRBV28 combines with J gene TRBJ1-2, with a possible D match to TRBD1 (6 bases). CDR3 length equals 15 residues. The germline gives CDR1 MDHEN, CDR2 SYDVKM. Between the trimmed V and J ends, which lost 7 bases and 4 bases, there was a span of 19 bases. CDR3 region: CASTSGGGGAYGYTF. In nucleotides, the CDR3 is TGTGCCAGCACCTCCGGAGGCGGGGGCGCCTATGGCTACACCTTC.

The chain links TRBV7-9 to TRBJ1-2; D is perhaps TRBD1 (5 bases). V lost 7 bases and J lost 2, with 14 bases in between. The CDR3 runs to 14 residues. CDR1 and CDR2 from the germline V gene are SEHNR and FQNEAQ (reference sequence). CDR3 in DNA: TGTGCCAGCAACCCCTTGGGGGGGAACTATGGCTACACCTTC. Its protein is CASNPLGGNYGYTF.

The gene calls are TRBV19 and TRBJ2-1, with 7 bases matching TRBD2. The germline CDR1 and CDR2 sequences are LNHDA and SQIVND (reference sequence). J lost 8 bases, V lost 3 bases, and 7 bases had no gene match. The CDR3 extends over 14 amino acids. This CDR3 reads CASSIGTTYDEQFF. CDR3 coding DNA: TGTGCCAGTAGTATCGGGACTACTTACGATGAGCAGTTCTTC.

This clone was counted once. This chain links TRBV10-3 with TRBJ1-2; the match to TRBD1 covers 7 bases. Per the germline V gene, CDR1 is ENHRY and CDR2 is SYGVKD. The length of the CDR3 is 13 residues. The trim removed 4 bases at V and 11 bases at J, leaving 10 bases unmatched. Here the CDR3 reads CAISVRPEQGYTF. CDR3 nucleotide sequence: TGTGCCATCAGTGTTCGCCCCGAACAGGGGTACACCTTC.

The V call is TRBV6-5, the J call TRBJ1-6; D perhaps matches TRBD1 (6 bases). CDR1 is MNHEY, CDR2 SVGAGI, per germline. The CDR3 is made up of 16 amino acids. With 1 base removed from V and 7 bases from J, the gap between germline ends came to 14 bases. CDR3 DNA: TGTGCCAGCAGTTACTTATGGGGGCAGGGGAATTCACCCCTCCACTTT. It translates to CASSYLWGQGNSPLHF.

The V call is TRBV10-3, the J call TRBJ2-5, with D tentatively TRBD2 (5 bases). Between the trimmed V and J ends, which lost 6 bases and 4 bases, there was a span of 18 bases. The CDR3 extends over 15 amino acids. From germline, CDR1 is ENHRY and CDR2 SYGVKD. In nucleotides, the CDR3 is TGTGCCATCAGCCTGGGTTTTAGCGCGGCAGAGACCCAGTACTTC. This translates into CAISLGFSAAETQYF.

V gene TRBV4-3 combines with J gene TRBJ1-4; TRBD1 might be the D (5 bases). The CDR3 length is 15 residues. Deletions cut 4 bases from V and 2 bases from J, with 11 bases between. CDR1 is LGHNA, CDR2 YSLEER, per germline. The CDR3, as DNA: TGCGCCAGCAGCCCCTTTCAGGGCACTAATGAAAAACTGTTTTTT. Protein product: CASSPFQGTNEKLFF.

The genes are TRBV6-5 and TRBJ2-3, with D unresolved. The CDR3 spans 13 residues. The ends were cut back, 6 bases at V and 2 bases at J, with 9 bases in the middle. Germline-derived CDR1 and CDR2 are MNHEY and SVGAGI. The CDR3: CASRQSSTDTQYF. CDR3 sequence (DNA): TGTGCCAGCAGGCAGTCTTCCACAGATACGCAGTATTTT.

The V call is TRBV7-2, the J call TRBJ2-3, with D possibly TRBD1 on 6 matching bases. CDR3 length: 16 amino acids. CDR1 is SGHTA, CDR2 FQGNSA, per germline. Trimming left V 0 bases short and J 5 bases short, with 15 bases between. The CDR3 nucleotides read TGTGCCAGCAGCTTAGCGGGCAGGGGAAGCGGAGATACGCAGTATTTT. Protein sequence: CASSLAGRGSGDTQYF.

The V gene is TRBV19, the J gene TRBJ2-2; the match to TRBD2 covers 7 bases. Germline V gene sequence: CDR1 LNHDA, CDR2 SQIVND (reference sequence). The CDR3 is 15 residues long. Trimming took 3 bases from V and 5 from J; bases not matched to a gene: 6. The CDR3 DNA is TGTGCCAGTAGTATCGGCGGGGGAACAACCGGGGAGCTGTTTTTT. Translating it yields CASSIGGGTTGELFF.

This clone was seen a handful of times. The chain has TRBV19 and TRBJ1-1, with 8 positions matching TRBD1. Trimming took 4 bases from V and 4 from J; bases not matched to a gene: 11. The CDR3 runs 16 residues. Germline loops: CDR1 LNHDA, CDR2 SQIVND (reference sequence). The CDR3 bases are TGTGCCAGTAGTAGTCGGGGGACAGGAGGGACCACTGAAGCTTTCTTT. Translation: CASSSRGTGGTTEAFF.

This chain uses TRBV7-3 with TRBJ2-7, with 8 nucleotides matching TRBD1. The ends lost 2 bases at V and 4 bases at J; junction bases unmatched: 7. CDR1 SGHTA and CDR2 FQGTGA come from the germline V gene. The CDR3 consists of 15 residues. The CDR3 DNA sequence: TGTGCCAGCAGCTTAGGGACAGGCATGGGTTACGAGCAGTACTTC. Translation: CASSLGTGMGYEQYF.

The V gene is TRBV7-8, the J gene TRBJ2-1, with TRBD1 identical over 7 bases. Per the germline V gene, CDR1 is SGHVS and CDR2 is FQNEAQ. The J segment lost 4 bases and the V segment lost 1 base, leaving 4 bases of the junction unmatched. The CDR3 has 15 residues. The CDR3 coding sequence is TGTGCCAGCAGCTTAGGACAGGGACCGTACAATGAGCAGTTCTTC. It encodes CASSLGQGPYNEQFF. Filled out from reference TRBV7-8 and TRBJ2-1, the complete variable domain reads GAGVSQSPRYKVAKRGQDVALRCDPISGHVSLFWYQQALGQGPEFLTYFQNEAQLDKSGLPSDRFFAERPEGSVSTLKIQRTQQEDSAVYLCASSLGQGPYNEQFFGPGTRLTVL.

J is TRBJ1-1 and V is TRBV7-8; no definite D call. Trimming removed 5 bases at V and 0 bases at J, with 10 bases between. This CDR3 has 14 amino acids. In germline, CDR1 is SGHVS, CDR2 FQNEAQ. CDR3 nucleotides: TGTGCCAGCAGCGCACAGCTGATGAACACTGAAGCTTTCTTT. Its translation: CASSAQLMNTEAFF.

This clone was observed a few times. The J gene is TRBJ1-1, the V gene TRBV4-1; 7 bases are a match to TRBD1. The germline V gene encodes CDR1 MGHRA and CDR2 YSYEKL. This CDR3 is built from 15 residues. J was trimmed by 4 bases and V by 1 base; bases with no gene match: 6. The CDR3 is CASSQGQGRGTEAFF. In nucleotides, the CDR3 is TGCGCCAGCAGCCAAGGACAGGGAAGGGGCACTGAAGCTTTCTTT.

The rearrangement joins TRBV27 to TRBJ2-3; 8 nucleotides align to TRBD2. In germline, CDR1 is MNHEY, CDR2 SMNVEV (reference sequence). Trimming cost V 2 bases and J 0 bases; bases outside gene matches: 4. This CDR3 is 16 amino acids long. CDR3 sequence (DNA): TGTGCCAGCAGTTTAGCGGGGGGACATAGCACAGATACGCAGTATTTT. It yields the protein CASSLAGGHSTDTQYF.

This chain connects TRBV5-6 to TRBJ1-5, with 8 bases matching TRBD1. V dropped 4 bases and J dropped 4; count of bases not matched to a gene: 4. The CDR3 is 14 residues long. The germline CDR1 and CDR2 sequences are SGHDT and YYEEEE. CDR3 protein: CASSVRQGNQPQHF. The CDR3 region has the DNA TGTGCCAGCAGCGTCCGACAGGGGAATCAGCCCCAGCATTTT.

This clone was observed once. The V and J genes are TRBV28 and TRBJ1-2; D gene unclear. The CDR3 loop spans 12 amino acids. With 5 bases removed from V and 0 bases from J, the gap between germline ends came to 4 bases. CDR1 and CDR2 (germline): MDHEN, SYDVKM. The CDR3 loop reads CASSQANYGYTF. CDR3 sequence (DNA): TGTGCCAGCAGTCAGGCTAACTATGGCTACACCTTC.

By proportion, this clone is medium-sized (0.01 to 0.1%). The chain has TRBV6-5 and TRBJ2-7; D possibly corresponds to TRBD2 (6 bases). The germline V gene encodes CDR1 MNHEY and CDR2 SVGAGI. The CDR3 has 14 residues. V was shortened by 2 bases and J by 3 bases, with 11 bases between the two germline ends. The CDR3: CASSYGGTNYEQYF. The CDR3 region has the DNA TGTGCCAGCAGTTACGGGGGGACCAACTACGAGCAGTACTTC.

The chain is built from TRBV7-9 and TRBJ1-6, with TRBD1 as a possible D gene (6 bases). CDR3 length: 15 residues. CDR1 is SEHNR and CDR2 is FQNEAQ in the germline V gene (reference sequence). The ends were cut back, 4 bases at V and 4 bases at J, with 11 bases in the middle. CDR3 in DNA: TGTGCCAGCAGCTCCGACAGGTCGTATAATTCACCCCTCCACTTT. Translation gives CASSSDRSYNSPLHF. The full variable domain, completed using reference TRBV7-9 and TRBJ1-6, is DTGVSQNPRHKITKRGQNVTFRCDPISEHNRLYWYRQTLGQGPEFLTYFQNEAQLEKSRLLSDRFSAERPKGSFSTLEIQRTEQGDSAMYLCASSSDRSYNSPLHFGNGTRLTVT.